The T cell receptor beta chain described here comes from a study of cytomegalovirus exposure and HLA in healthy donors (dated by TCRdb to between 2016 and 2019). With regard to the full study: An earlier analysis of a few hundred of the donors reported 276 Gb of sequence data and around 100 million unique TCR beta sequences obtained from approximately 180 million T cells. Class I and class II HLA loci were covered by the typing at four-digit resolution. The study combined high-throughput TCR immunosequencing, statistical association of individual TCRs with disease status, and machine learning to predict cytomegalovirus infection status. An earlier analysis of several hundred of the donors applied high-throughput TCR beta sequencing to assess whether each TCR beta V gene segment acted as functional or pseudogenic. Rather than using new phenotypic data, the later analysis identified candidate immune exposures from TCR beta sequences and from how often those sequences occurred across donors. Of the approximately 400 genotyped donors, 65% to 90% were placed in the genetic ancestry cluster associated with self-reported Caucasian donors. An early release that covered about 600 HLA-typed donors contained about 300 gigabases of sequencing data and around 85 million unique TCR sequences. Genome-wide SNP genotypes for about 65% of the roughly 700 donors were used in a later genetic analysis, which treated that subset as a discovery cohort. All discovery cohort repertoires had been generated using a single sequencing platform. About five DR-DQ haplotypes were treated as single units for association and clustering because of strong linkage in the cohort. On average, about 200,000 unique TCR beta nucleotide sequences were sequenced per donor among 398 genotyped donors of the cohort, with about 17% of those sequences being non-productive. The study was designed to test whether signatures of past pathogen exposure could be identified by cataloging public T cell receptors. Donor age, sex, ethnicity and CMV serostatus were collected together with the repertoire data. In a later analysis, previously published TCR beta repertoires from hundreds of donors were re-analyzed and high-resolution HLA genotyping was added so that TCR occurrence patterns could be studied. Using immunosequencing, the study profiled T cell repertoires from about 650 subjects and related those repertoires to cytomegalovirus serostatus. The number of typed donors differed by locus: roughly 620-630 for A, B, C, DRB1 and DQB1; approximately 530 for DQA1; approximately 610 for DPA1; and about 450 for DPB1. Besides the first cohort of roughly 640 subjects, a separate validation cohort made up of some 110 different subjects was used. Broad study findings and their caveats: Across donors, most TCR sequences were observed very rarely, whereas some public TCRs were present in many individuals. An association between a missense DCLRE1C variant and V-gene and J-gene trimming of TCR beta chains was found in a later genetic analysis and replicated in an independent cohort. According to a later analysis, TCR association rates differed among HLA loci, with DRB1 alleles showing the most associated TCRs and HLA-C alleles showing the fewest. Because HLA typing was missing for some donors at each locus, association tests included only the typed subset. Specific HLA alleles were associated with around 18,000 TCR beta sequences at a false discovery rate of 0.05 in a later analysis. A cluster of highly shared sequence variants was judged likely to be a technical artifact of the sequencing pipeline. The authors suggested that the approach could potentially be generalized to other disease states and immunological phenotypes. A further reported finding was that TCR beta sequences accurately predicted the HLA-A and HLA-B alleles for most subjects in the first cohort. In an earlier analysis of approximately 590 of the donors, most TCR beta V segments appeared in productive rearrangements about 87% or about 30% of the time, broadly matching IMGT annotations. Because the 87-base-pair reads could not distinguish some IMGT-functional V segments, including TRBV6-2 and TRBV6-3, those segments were excluded. Compared with equally common non-associated chains, HLA-associated TCR beta chains in a later analysis were more clonally expanded and had lower generation probabilities. According to a later analysis, parvovirus B19, influenza, CMV and Epstein-Barr virus appeared linked to several top co-occurrence clusters. The classifier was reported to diagnose cytomegalovirus status with high specificity and sensitivity in both the original cohort and the validation cohort. This cohort had only TCR beta chains sequenced, and the lack of alpha or paired-chain data limited which features could be detected. The presence/absence analyses assumed that sequencing depth was roughly uniform across donors, and that assumption may not be true. Linkage disequilibrium might explain the correlated functional status among segregating V segments, but an unknown experimental factor could not be excluded. The only immune exposure information available for the cohort was CMV serostatus. In vitro tests confirmed that a few of the cytomegalovirus-associated TCR beta chains recognize cytomegalovirus antigens. A later analysis found that most CMV-associated TCR beta chains appeared HLA-restricted, with HLA associations seemingly driven largely by CMV exposure. In a later genetic analysis, fewer N-insertions in productive TCRs were reported among donors in an Asian-associated ancestry cluster than the roughly 700-donor mean. Approximately 16 rarely observed V segments, including chromosome 9 orphons, were excluded from the earlier analysis of 550 to 700 of the donors because counts were too low. In the study, 150 to 200 TCR beta chains were listed as associated with cytomegalovirus. Assigning TCR associations to individual alleles was difficult when HLA alleles, especially DR and DQ, strongly co-occurred.

As regards this clone: This clone's antigen is unknown. No much larger clone exists at a distance of one base, and base qualities are not known.

According to the germline V gene, CDR1 reads LGHNA and CDR2 reads YNFKEQ. At the junction V is shortened by 0 bases and J by 6 bases, with 13 bases in between. From cysteine to phenylalanine, the CDR3 is 15 amino acids long. Only CDR3 DNA is held: 45 bases, read in frame from base 1. Library method: the immunoSEQ multiplex PCR assay. For the multiplex PCR, a mixture combining 60 forward primers for TCR Vbeta segments and 13 reverse primers for TCR Jbeta segments was used. Amplification of the CDR3 region of rearranged TCR beta genes was performed with a multiplex PCR assay on genomic DNA. The amplified TCR beta libraries were sequenced on the Illumina HiSeq System as 87-base-pair reads. In the source study's methods: A later analysis tallied roughly 80 million unique TCR beta chains across the approximately 670 repertoires, and approximately 9.9 million of those chains were shared by two or more donors. Raw reads were error-corrected and collapsed into unique sequences with a nearest-neighbor algorithm that merged closely related sequences to remove PCR and sequencing errors. Alignment of CDR3 sequences to IMGT reference sequences was used to assign V, D and J gene segments. For a sequence to be retained, at least a six-nucleotide match to both a V gene segment and a J gene segment was required. A rearrangement was called productive if the CDR3 had no stop codons and remained in frame with V and J, and every other rearrangement was called non-productive. CDR3 was defined by IMGT convention, running from the second conserved V-encoded cysteine to the conserved J-encoded phenylalanine. The earlier analysis of approximately 590 of the donors excluded any sequence lacking an unambiguous match to a single V gene segment. An earlier analysis of 500 to 700 of the donors classified V segments as functional when productive rearrangements were above 56.7% and as segregating when the standard deviation between donors was above 5%. To diagnose cytomegalovirus status from the catalog of TCR beta chain sequences, a statistical classification framework was built. V and J gene assignment, in a later analysis, came from comparing TCR nucleotide sequences with IMGT/GENE-DB human TR gene sequences. A later analysis assigned CDR3 sequences and most-parsimonious VDJ recombination scenarios with the TCRdist pipeline. In a later analysis, each TCR beta chain was defined by its CDR3 amino acid sequence together with its V-gene family, and reads without a unique V-gene family were excluded. A later analysis removed several hundred highly shared, low-generation-probability nucleotide sequences to deal with suspected cross-contamination and a sequencing artifact. In a later analysis, a clonal expansion index for each public chain was calculated from normalized within-repertoire ranks of inferred template counts. In a later analysis, generation probabilities were computed with a VDJ recombination model fitted to out-of-frame rearrangements, and the resulting probabilities were checked against IGoR. Hypergeometric tests were used in a later analysis to score TCR-TCR, TCR-HLA and TCR-CMV co-occurrence, with a repertoire-size bias correction applied to the TCR pairs. In a later analysis, false discovery rates were estimated by permuting HLA or CMV assignments 20 times. In a later analysis, co-occurring TCRs were grouped using DBSCAN, with TCRdist sequence similarity added in when clustering inside HLA-allele-positive subsets. Co-occurrence clustering excluded repertoires with fewer than 30,000 or more than 120,000 public chains, plus five with anomalous nucleotide sharing. This immuneACCESS table, as held by TCRdb, lists in-frame sequences with V and J called but not all clones. Of the missing ones, under half trace to an unresolved V gene in checked studies; the others have no known cause. The V and J calls and clone size come from that table; D and trimming were worked out from the DNA. The sample table holds under 150,000 clones, of which approximately 80% were seen once. The top ten clones comprise 1% of the sample.

The cohort was made up of about 610 healthy bone marrow donors. At the time of sampling, all cohort members were nominally healthy, though unrecorded immune exposures were likely present. Of the 700 or so cohort members, just under 300 had a positive CMV serostatus and just over 350 had a negative one, while no CMV serostatus was recorded for the donor. Every donor gave a peripheral blood sample, and the peripheral blood mononuclear cells from that sample were used for TCR beta sequencing. The Qiagen DNeasy Blood Extraction Kit was used to extract genomic DNA from the blood cell samples. The receptor chain draws on TRBV4-2 and TRBJ2-3; the D gene identity is not certain. The origin of this receptor is a human donor in good health. Sequenced sample: PBMCs. For the CDR3, the sequence is CASSQDGNSFDTQYF. The DNA reads TGTGCCAGCAGCCAAGATGGCAATAGCTTCGATACGCAGTATTTT.